This TCR beta chain appears in the sequencing data of a study of CD8+ T cells in alopecia areata. General observations from the study: Between patients, shared TCR sequences were less clear than in mice. This was possibly due in part to HLA diversity in the patient population. Higher clonality and more expanded CD8+ clones appeared in lesional than normal scalp.

V was cut by 0 bases and J by 0 bases, with 3 bases left in between. Germline CDR1 is GTSNPN and CDR2 is SVGIG (reference sequence). The CDR3 is made up of 12 amino acids. There are a few counts of this clone. Its cognate antigen is unknown. RNA, once extracted, was reverse transcribed into cDNA for use as the sequencing template. Assay: immunoSEQ multiplex PCR; the TCRdb copy retains only in-frame clones and omits some. The sample has around 150,000 clones, roughly 60% seen once. The chain carries TRBV30 and TRBJ2-7; no clear D gene. The receptor comes from a human donor in good health. The specimen sequenced was CD4+ T cells sorted from blood. CDR3 DNA sequence: TGTGCCTGGAGTGTATCCTCCTACGAGCAGTACTTC. Protein: CAWSVSSYEQYF.